The 26 T cell receptor beta chains presented below share a single source sample, sequenced in a study of tumor-infiltrating lymphocytes in primary liver carcinoma (dated by TCRdb to about 2017). Without any cell sorting, total RNA and DNA were co-extracted from about 20-30 mg of bulk tissue using the AllPrep DNA/RNA mini kit. Sequencing took place on an Illumina HiSeq 2500. Starting from 500 to 600 ng total RNA, TCRbeta-specific cDNA was produced by reverse transcription with a constant-region primer and ProtoScript II reverse transcriptase. Three nested multiplex PCR rounds, following a slightly modified ARM-PCR procedure, were used to build the TCRbeta libraries. The first two PCR rounds used multiplex TRBV1-TRBV30 forward primers with a Cbeta reverse primer, each for 10 to 11 cycles. TCRdb cleaned the public reads at Q25 with fastp, built clones with MiXCR and kept in-frame beta chains. Rows merge per CDR3 protein into single entries with the most common DNA and genes. Within this sample are some 110,000 distinct CDR3 sequences, with under 65% of them counted one time only. Jointly, the top ten make up more than 7% of the sample.

The sample comprised liver tumor tissue from sampling region 3. What this sample's cell subset or site label stands for: tumor region T3, left-lateral pole. These receptors all come from a woman in her fifties or sixties with primary liver carcinoma and hepatitis B virus infection.

Notes on this clonotype: One junction end does not reproduce the germline sequence, and a read error may be involved. The chain links TRBV11-2 to TRBJ2-7; D possibly uses TRBD1 or TRBD2 (5 bases each). Germline V gives CDR1 SGHAT, CDR2 FQNNGV. CDR3 length: 14 amino acids. The chain's CDR3 is CACSLASAGTEQYF. The CDR3 DNA is TGTGCCTGCAGCCTAGCCTCGGCAGGGACCGAGCAGTACTTC. The complete variable domain, with remaining parts taken from reference TRBV11-2 and TRBJ2-7, reads EAGVAQSPRYKIIEKRQSVAFWCNPISGHATLYWYQQILGQGPKLLIQFQNNGVVDDSQLPKDRFSAERLKGVDSTLKIQPAKLEDSAVYLCACSLASAGTEQYFGPGTRLTVT.

This clonotype showed up just once. The chain links TRBV7-9 to TRBJ1-2, with D unresolved. Germline V CDR1 and CDR2: SEHNR, FQNEAQ (reference sequence). The ends were cut back, 7 bases at V and 7 bases at J, with 13 bases in the middle. The CDR3 contains 12 residues. CDR3 nucleotide sequence: TGTGCCAGCACCCCCCCGATGAGTGGCTACACCTTC. Protein product: CASTPPMSGYTF.

This clonotype was recorded a few times. The chain recombines TRBV11-3 with TRBJ2-3; TRBD2 matches 8 bases. V gave up 0 bases and J gave up 6 bases; unmatched junction bases: 5. The CDR3 sequence is 15 residues long. Germline V gene lookup returns CDR1 SGHNT and CDR2 YENEEA. The DNA of the CDR3 is TGTGCCAGCAGCTTAGAAGCGGGAGAGCCGGATACGCAGTATTTT. As protein: CASSLEAGEPDTQYF.

Of note for this clonotype: This may arise from a read error, as a much more abundant clone is one base away. The chain joins TRBV12-3 or TRBV12-4 to TRBJ1-1, with a tentative D call TRBD1 (5 bases). This CDR3 is built from 13 residues. In DNA form, the CDR3 reads TGTGCCGGCAGACTCAGGGAGGGCACTGAAGCTTTCTTT. As protein: CAGRLREGTEAFF.

The J gene is TRBJ1-5, the V gene TRBV28; perhaps TRBD1 as D (5 bases). CDR1 is MDHEN, CDR2 SYDVKM, per germline. Trimming shortened V by 7 bases and J by 8 bases, and 12 bases separated the two germline ends. The CDR3 contains 12 residues. The CDR3 here is CASTQGTEPQHF. In DNA, the CDR3 is TGTGCCAGCACCCAGGGAACTGAGCCCCAGCATTTT. The whole variable domain, remainder taken from reference TRBV28 and TRBJ1-5, is DVKVTQSSRYLVKRTGEKVFLECVQDMDHENMFWYRQDPGLGLRLIYFSYDVKMKEKGDIPEGYSVSREKKERFSLILESASTNQTSMYLCASTQGTEPQHFGDGTRLSIL.

This clonotype was seen a handful of times. The chain couples TRBV28 to TRBJ1-1; D remains unclear. V was cut by 5 bases and J by 8 bases, with 9 bases left in between. The V gene's germline CDR1 is MDHEN and CDR2 SYDVKM. The length of the CDR3 is 11 residues. This CDR3 is CASSRRLEAFF. As DNA, the CDR3 is TGTGCCAGCAGTCGGAGGTTGGAAGCTTTCTTT. Complete variable domain (other parts from reference TRBV28 and TRBJ1-1): DVKVTQSSRYLVKRTGEKVFLECVQDMDHENMFWYRQDPGLGLRLIYFSYDVKMKEKGDIPEGYSVSREKKERFSLILESASTNQTSMYLCASSRRLEAFFGQGTRLTVV.

About this clonotype: One end of the junction varies from germline; a read error may be responsible. The chain carries TRBV28 and TRBJ2-3; 9 nucleotides align to TRBD1. There are 15 residues in the CDR3. The germline gives CDR1 MDHEN, CDR2 SYDVKM. CDR3 coding DNA: TGTGCCAACGCTTCCTGGGACAGGGCCACAGATACACAGTATTTC. The encoded protein is CANASWDRATDTQYF.

Of note for this clonotype: The junction departs from the called germline gene at one end, perhaps through a read error. The V gene is TRBV29-1, the J gene TRBJ2-7; D is perhaps TRBD2 (7 bases). This CDR3 has 13 residues. In germline, CDR1 is SQVTM, CDR2 ANQGSEA. The chain's CDR3 is CSAAGAAGYEECF. CDR3 bases: TGCAGCGCCGCGGGGGCCGCGGGCTACGAGGAGTGCTTC.

In the case of this clonotype: Germline is not matched at one junction end, which may reflect a read error. This sequence joins TRBV6-1 and TRBJ1-3; no reliable D call. The CDR3 runs 13 residues. Germline V lookup: CDR1 MNHNS, CDR2 SASEGT. The CDR3 DNA reads as TGTGTCAGCAGTGCGGCCCAAGGAAACACAATATATTTT. Its translation: CVSSAAQGNTIYF.

With regard to this clonotype: No conserved phenylalanine or tryptophan ends this CDR3, so it is likely a read error. The rearrangement links TRBV6-1 to TRBJ2-7, with TRBD2 identical over 7 bases. Looked up from germline, CDR1 is MNHNS and CDR2 is SASEGT. The CDR3 contains 18 residues. Unmatched junction bases numbered 21, after V lost 6 bases and J lost 4 bases. The CDR3: CASSLWAVALAEVYEQYL. For the CDR3, the DNA is TGTGCCAGCAGCCTCTGGGCGGTGGCGCTAGCGGAAGTTTACGAGCAGTACCTC.

A word on this clonotype: One end of the junction varies from germline; a read error may be responsible. The chain joins TRBV5-6 to TRBJ2-7, with 7 nucleotides matching TRBD1. This CDR3 is built from 19 residues. Germline CDR1 is SGHDT and CDR2 is YYEEEE. As DNA, the CDR3 is TGTGCCAGCAACTTGGAGATAGTGGTTTGGACAGGAGTACCCTACGAGCAGTACTTC. It yields the protein CASNLEIVVWTGVPYEQYF.

V usage is TRBV28 and J usage is TRBJ1-5; D remains unclear. The V and J ends lost 8 bases and 2 bases respectively, with 19 bases between them. This CDR3 has 16 residues. Germline V CDR1 and CDR2: MDHEN, SYDVKM. CDR3 DNA sequence: TGTGCCAGCGAAGGTCGAGTCAGGAGAGGCAATCAGCCCCAGCATTTT. Protein product: CASEGRVRRGNQPQHF.

Note on this clonotype: This may be a read error: a much more frequent sequence differs by one nucleotide. The genes are TRBV11-2 and TRBJ2-1, with D unresolved. The CDR3 loop spans 13 amino acids. CDR1 and CDR2 from the germline V gene are SGHAT and FQNNGV. The DNA of the CDR3 is TGTGCCAGCAGCTCCCATTTAGACGATGAGCACTTCTTC. Encoded protein: CASSSHLDDEHFF.

V and J are TRBV6-6 and TRBJ2-6, with D unclear. V dropped 5 bases and J dropped 4 bases, with 12 bases sitting between them. Germline lookup yields CDR1 MNHNY and CDR2 SVGAGI (reference sequence). The CDR3 is made up of 15 amino acids. Here the CDR3 DNA reads TGTGCCAGCAGTGTGCTGGGTGTCGGGGCCAACGTCCTGACTTTC. It specifies CASSVLGVGANVLTF.

As regards this clonotype: A read error may produce the germline difference seen at one junction end. J is TRBJ2-1 and V is TRBV29-1, with D perhaps TRBD1 (5 bases). The CDR3 totals 15 residues. From germline, CDR1 is SQVTM and CDR2 ANQGSEA. The CDR3 reads CSVRRGITIYNEQLF. The CDR3, as DNA: TGCAGCGTTCGTAGGGGAATTACCATCTACAATGAGCAGTTATTC.

This clonotype was seen a handful of times. The V call is TRBV5-4, the J call TRBJ2-6; D gene uncertain. Trimming left V 9 bases short and J 3 bases short, with 13 bases between. Germline CDR1 reads SGHNT; CDR2 reads YYREEE (reference sequence). CDR3 length: 14 residues. This chain's CDR3 is CATTSHFGANVLTF. The CDR3 coding sequence is TGTGCCACTACCTCCCACTTTGGGGCCAACGTCCTGACTTTC.

A remark on this clonotype: At one boundary the junction diverges from the germline segment, which might be a read error. The V gene is TRBV29-1, the J gene TRBJ2-7; D might be TRBD1 or TRBD2, each matching 5 bases. Germline V lookup: CDR1 SQVTM, CDR2 ANQGSEA. The CDR3 runs to 13 residues. The CDR3 sequence is CGVALGLWDEQYF. In DNA, the CDR3 is TGTGGCGTTGCCCTCGGGTTATGGGACGAGCAGTACTTT.

This clonotype showed up many times. This sequence joins TRBV12-3 or TRBV12-4 and TRBJ2-7; no reliable D call. The V gene lost 6 bases and the J gene lost 1 base, with 16 bases spanning the gap. The CDR3 runs 15 residues. Here the CDR3 DNA reads TGTGCCAGCAGCCCTGATATAGGGCGGTCCTACGAGCAGTACTTC. Translated: CASSPDIGRSYEQYF.

This clonotype was observed a single time. A much larger clone is a single base away; this may be a read error. The V call is TRBV5-5, the J call TRBJ2-3; D ambiguous. The length of the CDR3 is 14 residues. The germline V and J ends were trimmed by 4 bases and 1 base, with 10 bases remaining between them. Germline loops: CDR1 SGHKS, CDR2 YYEKEE (reference sequence). CDR3 loop: CASSLSDGTDTQYF. The CDR3 DNA reads TGTGCCAGCAGCCTCAGTGACGGCACAGATACGCAGTATTTT.

This clonotype was counted a few times. A much more abundant neighbour one base away suggests this may be a read error. This sequence joins TRBV6-2 or TRBV6-3 and TRBJ1-4; D is uncertain. CDR1 MNHEY and CDR2 SVGEGT come from the germline V gene. The CDR3 has 12 amino acids. This CDR3 reads CASRMGSEELFF. In nucleotides, the CDR3 is TGTGCCAGCCGTATGGGGAGTGAAGAACTGTTTTTT.

A remark on this clonotype: A read error may produce the germline difference seen at one junction end. Here the CDR3 reads CASSFRWDWDTEAFF. CDR3 coding DNA: TGCGCCAGCAGCTTCCGCTGGGACTGGGATACTGAAGCTTTCTTT. The rearrangement uses TRBV11-2 and TRBJ1-1, with D tentatively TRBD1 (5 bases). The CDR3 is 15 residues long. Germline CDR1 and CDR2: SGHAT and FQNNGV.

This clonotype was counted between two and nine times. This sequence joins TRBV5-1 and TRBJ2-4; 7 bases match TRBD1. Germline V gene data show CDR1 as SGHRS and CDR2 as YFSETQ. With V trimmed by 4 bases and J by 7 bases, 8 bases remained unmatched. This CDR3 has 14 residues. In DNA, the CDR3 is TGCGCCAGCAGCCAAGACAGGGCCCTGAACATTCAGTACTTC. Protein product: CASSQDRALNIQYF.

The table lists this clonotype with many counts. CDR3 sequence: CSVVERGSYEQYF. The CDR3 region has the DNA TGCAGCGTTGTCGAGCGGGGTTCCTACGAGCAGTACTTC. The chain carries TRBV29-1 and TRBJ2-7; 7 bases are shared with TRBD2. The CDR3 covers 13 residues. Germline CDR1 and CDR2: SQVTM and ANQGSEA. Trimming at V came to 4 bases and at J to 1 base, leaving 4 bases not matched to a gene.

This clonotype has at least ten counts. The chain couples TRBV6-2 or TRBV6-3 to TRBJ2-1, with 12 bases matching TRBD2. The junction had 2 bases not matched to a gene; V was cut back by 6 bases and J by 2 bases. The CDR3 contains 15 residues. Germline CDR1 is MNHEY and CDR2 is SVGEGT. The CDR3 nucleotides read TGTGCCAGCAGCCCTAGCGGGAGGGCCTACAATGAGCAGTTCTTC. It codes for CASSPSGRAYNEQFF.

This chain links TRBV6-6 with TRBJ1-2, with 10 bases fitting TRBD1. J gave up 8 bases and V 10 bases, and 13 bases lay outside the gene matches. In germline, CDR1 is MNHNY, CDR2 SVGAGI (reference sequence). This CDR3 has 14 residues. In DNA, the CDR3 is TGTGCCAATAGCACCCGACAGGGGGCGCACGGCTACACCTTC. It translates to CANSTRQGAHGYTF.

This clonotype was observed once. The chain uses TRBV4-1 and TRBJ1-2; D not certain. CDR3 length: 16 residues. Trimming left V 3 bases short and J 5 bases short, with 19 bases between. The germline V gene has CDR1 MGHRA and CDR2 YSYEKL. CDR3 amino acids: CASSQDIVELGYGYTF. CDR3 in DNA: TGCGCCAGCAGCCAGGATATTGTCGAGTTGGGGTATGGCTACACCTTC.